The 26 T cell receptor beta chains in this list originate from one sample, sequenced in a study of T cells after yellow fever vaccination. TCRdb reprocessed the 5' RACE reads via MiXCR and lists one record per CDR3 protein. The top ten hold less than 25% of the sample, which has around 310,000 distinct CDR3 sequences, 3.5% to 4.5% seen once. Sequencing was performed on PBMCs, taken 5 days after the yellow fever booster vaccination. These receptors were taken from a man aged 18 to 35 who received the YFV17D yellow fever vaccine.

J is TRBJ2-2 and V is TRBV24-1, with a weak D call TRBD1 (5 bases). The CDR3 is 14 residues long. The V end was cut by 4 bases, the J end by 12 bases, with 17 bases between. In germline, CDR1 is KGHDR, CDR2 SFDVKD. Here the CDR3 reads CATSEDRGTPQLFF. In DNA form, the CDR3 reads TGTGCCACCAGTGAGGATAGGGGAACACCGCAGCTGTTTTTT.

This clonotype was counted only a few times. V gene TRBV5-1 combines with J gene TRBJ1-3; no clear D. Germline lookup yields CDR1 SGHRS and CDR2 YFSETQ. The V end was cut by 2 bases, the J end by 0 bases, with 9 bases between. The CDR3 covers 15 residues. The CDR3 sequence: CASSLLGSSGNTIYF. For the CDR3, the DNA is TGCGCCAGCAGCTTATTGGGGAGCTCTGGAAACACCATATATTTT. The variable domain in full, completed from reference TRBV5-1 and TRBJ1-3, reads KAGVTQTPRYLIKTRGQQVTLSCSPISGHRSVSWYQQTPGQGLQFLFEYFSETQRNKGNFPGRFSGRQFSNSRSEMNVSTLELGDSALYLCASSLLGSSGNTIYFGEGSWLTVV.

This clonotype was detected a few times. The chain carries TRBV29-1 and TRBJ2-7; 7 nucleotides line up with TRBD2. The CDR3 sequence is 11 residues long. Germline values: CDR1 SQVTM, CDR2 ANQGSEA. V gave up 4 bases and J gave up 3 bases; unmatched junction bases: 0. The CDR3 loop reads CSVGDYYEQYF. Here the CDR3 DNA reads TGCAGCGTTGGGGACTACTACGAGCAGTACTTC.

As to this clonotype: A much larger clone differs from this one at a single base, so this may be a read error. This chain links TRBV7-2 with TRBJ1-2, with 8 bases aligning to TRBD1. The V gene end was trimmed by 10 bases and the J gene end by 4 bases; junction bases not matched to a gene: 11. This CDR3 is 14 amino acids long. Looked up from germline, CDR1 is SGHTA and CDR2 is FQGNSA. The CDR3 sequence: CATRPPDRAYGYTF. The CDR3 region has the DNA TGTGCCACCAGACCTCCGGACAGGGCCTATGGCTACACCTTC.

This sequence joins TRBV6-2 or TRBV6-3 and TRBJ2-7, with 7 bases that match TRBD1. CDR1 and CDR2 from the germline V gene are MNHEY and SVGEGT. The V and J ends lost 6 bases and 1 base, in that order; junction bases with no gene match: 3. The CDR3 loop spans 13 amino acids. The CDR3 DNA sequence: TGTGCCAGCAGGGTACAGGGGTCCTACGAGCAGTACTTC. Protein sequence: CASRVQGSYEQYF.

This clonotype was observed a few times. The chain couples TRBV7-8 to TRBJ1-1; D is ambiguous. The V gene lost 3 bases and the J gene lost 0 bases, with 20 bases spanning the gap. This CDR3 has 18 residues. CDR1 is SGHVS, CDR2 FQNEAQ, per germline. The CDR3 loop reads CASSFKRLPVAMNTEAFF. CDR3 bases: TGTGCCAGCAGCTTCAAACGTCTTCCGGTCGCCATGAACACTGAAGCTTTCTTT.

This clonotype was counted only a few times. The chain couples TRBV7-2 to TRBJ1-2; 7 bases match TRBD1. The CDR3 totals 13 residues. Germline V CDR1 and CDR2: SGHTA, FQGNSA. V trimming: 5 bases; J trimming: 8 bases; junction bases outside the gene matches: 8. The CDR3 DNA reads TGTGCCAGCAGCCGAGACAGGGTGGAGGGCTACACCTTC. This gives the protein CASSRDRVEGYTF.

This clonotype has a count of ten or more. The rearrangement joins TRBV11-3 to TRBJ2-3, with 9 bases fitting TRBD2. Germline trimming cut 5 bases from V and 4 bases from J; bases unmatched to any gene: 10. This CDR3 region has 16 residues. CDR1 SGHNT and CDR2 YENEEA come from the germline V gene. CDR3: CASSHLGGGASDTQYF. CDR3 coding DNA: TGTGCCAGCAGCCACCTCGGCGGGGGGGCCTCAGATACGCAGTATTTT.

This clonotype was detected only a few times. The chain is built from TRBV29-1 and TRBJ1-1, with a tentative D call TRBD1 (6 bases). CDR3 length equals 15 residues. Germline loops: CDR1 SQVTM, CDR2 ANQGSEA. V lost 4 bases to trimming and J lost 4 bases, with 19 bases between them. The chain's CDR3 is CSVAPWGGGGTEAFF. The CDR3 region has the DNA TGCAGCGTTGCACCATGGGGGGGCGGTGGCACTGAAGCTTTCTTT.

This clonotype was seen only a few times. J is TRBJ1-1 and V is TRBV5-1, with 9 bases lining up with TRBD1. The V and J ends lost 0 bases and 6 bases, in that order; junction bases with no gene match: 9. Per germline, CDR1 SGHRS and CDR2 YFSETQ. The CDR3 loop spans 16 amino acids. The CDR3 protein is CASSLAPGQGISEAFF. CDR3 coding DNA: TGCGCCAGCAGCTTGGCCCCGGGACAGGGAATATCTGAAGCTTTCTTT.

The chain is built from TRBV12-3 or TRBV12-4 and TRBJ2-2; weak D call: TRBD1 (5 bases). V was pared by 5 bases and J by 1 base, with 8 bases between. CDR3 length equals 14 residues. The CDR3 DNA is TGTGCCAGCAGTACAGGCCTGAACACCGGGGAGCTGTTTTTT. Protein product: CASSTGLNTGELFF.

This clonotype was observed a handful of times. The chain joins TRBV3-1 to TRBJ1-1; a weak D match, TRBD1 (6 bases). Germline CDR1 LGHDT, CDR2 YNNKEL (reference sequence). With 2 bases removed from V and 7 bases from J, the gap between germline ends came to 20 bases. This CDR3 has 16 residues. This CDR3 is CASSQSGLGAVSEAFF. The CDR3 nucleotides read TGTGCCAGCAGCCAAAGCGGGTTGGGGGCAGTAAGTGAAGCTTTCTTT.

This clonotype appeared a few times. V is TRBV2 and J is TRBJ2-1; tentative D call: TRBD2 (6 bases). Trimming pared 9 bases from V and 0 bases from J, leaving 9 bases between. Germline V lookup: CDR1 SNHLY, CDR2 FYNNEI. This CDR3 spans 13 amino acids. CDR3: CARSGLSYNEQFF. CDR3 coding DNA: TGTGCCAGAAGCGGGCTCTCCTACAATGAGCAGTTCTTC.

This clonotype occurred many times. The rearrangement links TRBV10-2 to TRBJ1-1; 9 bases are a match to TRBD1. This CDR3 has 13 residues. CDR1 WSHSY and CDR2 SAAADI come from the germline V gene. V lost 11 bases and J lost 2; bases outside the gene matches: 6. CDR3 protein: CAGNRGPNTEAFF. Here the CDR3 DNA reads TGCGCCGGTAACAGGGGGCCCAACACTGAAGCTTTCTTT.

V and J are TRBV7-2 and TRBJ1-2; 7 bases agree with TRBD1. CDR1 is SGHTA and CDR2 is FQGNSA in the germline V gene. J was trimmed by 0 bases and V by 1 base; bases with no gene match: 8. This CDR3 contains 17 residues. CDR3 DNA: TGTGCCAGCAGCTTAGTTGGATGGGACAGAGCTAACTATGGCTACACCTTC. Its translation is CASSLVGWDRANYGYTF.

This clonotype was observed once. V is TRBV5-4 and J is TRBJ2-7; tentative D call: TRBD2 (6 bases). V lost 1 base and J lost 3, with 14 bases in between. This CDR3 has 15 residues. Germline V CDR1 and CDR2: SGHNT, YYREEE (reference sequence). CDR3 amino acids: CASSLRRYGGYEQYF. As DNA, the CDR3 is TGTGCCAGCAGCTTGAGGCGTTACGGGGGCTACGAGCAGTACTTC.

The J gene is TRBJ2-7, the V gene TRBV7-2; weak D call: TRBD1 (5 bases). The germline V gene encodes CDR1 SGHTA and CDR2 FQGNSA. CDR3 length equals 14 residues. V was pared by 7 bases and J by 1 base, with 14 bases between. The DNA of the CDR3 is TGTGCCAGCACTAACAGGTACCCTTCCTACGAGCAGTACTTC. Translated, it gives CASTNRYPSYEQYF.

A few counts support this clonotype. The rearrangement joins TRBV20-1 to TRBJ1-5, with D maybe TRBD1 (5 bases). Trimming pared 4 bases from V and 3 bases from J, leaving 13 bases between. The germline V gene encodes CDR1 DFQATT and CDR2 SNEGSKA (reference sequence). This CDR3 is built from 14 residues. CDR3 nucleotides: TGCAGTGCTAAAACACGGGGGTACAATCAGCCCCAGCATTTT. This encodes CSAKTRGYNQPQHF.

As to this clonotype: One junction end does not reproduce the germline sequence, and a read error may be involved. The rearrangement links TRBV7-7 to TRBJ2-5; D might be TRBD2 (7 bases). There are 14 residues in the CDR3. Germline CDR1 SSHAT, CDR2 FNYEAQ (reference sequence). In DNA, the CDR3 is TGTGCTAGCAGCTTAAGAGGGGAGGGACATCGATGGTACTTC. This translates into CASSLRGEGHRWYF.

There are a few counts of this clonotype. The J gene is TRBJ1-1, the V gene TRBV9; TRBD1 agrees at 7 bases. The CDR3 totals 16 residues. J gave up 0 bases and V 4 bases, and 9 bases lay outside the gene matches. Germline V gene data show CDR1 as SGDLS and CDR2 as YYNGEE. The CDR3 bases are TGTGCCAGCAGCCCGCGGACAGGCCGGATGAACACTGAAGCTTTCTTT. Its translation: CASSPRTGRMNTEAFF.

The CDR3 loop reads CASTEPRDSTGELFF. CDR3 DNA: TGCGCCAGCACCGAACCCAGAGACAGCACCGGGGAGCTGTTTTTT. The chain combines TRBV10-1 with TRBJ2-2, with D possibly TRBD1 on 5 matching bases. With 7 bases removed from V and 4 bases from J, the gap between germline ends came to 16 bases. From germline, CDR1 is WNHNN and CDR2 SYGVQD (reference sequence). This CDR3 is built from 15 residues.

This clonotype was seen a handful of times. The V gene is TRBV5-6, the J gene TRBJ1-2; tentatively, D is TRBD1 (6 bases). The CDR3 length is 14 residues. Germline V lookup: CDR1 SGHDT, CDR2 YYEEEE. V was shortened by 4 bases and J by 4 bases, with 14 bases between the two germline ends. CDR3 amino acids: CASSADRTFYGYTF. CDR3 bases: TGTGCCAGCAGCGCCGACAGGACTTTCTATGGCTACACCTTC.

This clonotype was detected only a few times. The chain employs TRBV7-9 and TRBJ2-7; 10 bases agree with TRBD1. V was pared by 5 bases and J by 2 bases, with 9 bases of the junction left unmatched. This CDR3 contains 16 residues. Germline loops: CDR1 SEHNR, CDR2 FQNEAQ (reference sequence). This CDR3 is CASSVIPGQGTYEQYF. The DNA for the CDR3 is TGTGCCAGCAGCGTAATTCCGGGACAGGGGACCTACGAGCAGTACTTC.

This clonotype was seen repeatedly, ten times or more. This chain uses TRBV2 with TRBJ1-1; D is perhaps TRBD1 (6 bases). Germline V lookup: CDR1 SNHLY, CDR2 FYNNEI. Trimming cost V 5 bases and J 8 bases, with 9 bases left between them. The CDR3 consists of 11 residues. The CDR3 here is CASSYDREAFF. CDR3 in DNA: TGTGCCAGCAGTTACGACAGGGAAGCTTTCTTT.

This clonotype was recorded many times. The chain recombines TRBV18 with TRBJ2-5; maybe TRBD1 (6 bases). The CDR3 contains 15 residues. Germline CDR1 is KGHSH and CDR2 is LQKENI. Trimming left V 5 bases short and J 3 bases short, with 16 bases between. The CDR3 region has the DNA TGTGCCAGCTCAGGCGAGGGGGTCTGGGAAGAGACCCAGTACTTC. Its protein is CASSGEGVWEETQYF.

The V and J genes are TRBV12-3 or TRBV12-4 and TRBJ2-5; no definite D call. V was pared by 6 bases and J by 5 bases, with 13 bases between. The CDR3 consists of 13 residues. This CDR3 is CASSNITKETQYF. The CDR3 region has the DNA TGTGCCAGCAGCAACATCACTAAGGAGACCCAGTACTTC.